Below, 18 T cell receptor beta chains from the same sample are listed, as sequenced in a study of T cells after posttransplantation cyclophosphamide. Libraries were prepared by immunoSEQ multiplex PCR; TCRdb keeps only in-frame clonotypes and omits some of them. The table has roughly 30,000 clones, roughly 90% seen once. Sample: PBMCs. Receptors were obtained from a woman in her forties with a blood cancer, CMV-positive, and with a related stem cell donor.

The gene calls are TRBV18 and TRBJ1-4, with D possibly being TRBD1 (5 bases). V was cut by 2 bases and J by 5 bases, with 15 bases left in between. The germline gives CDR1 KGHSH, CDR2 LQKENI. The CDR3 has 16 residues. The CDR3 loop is CASSPNQGSINEKLFF. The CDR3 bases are TGTGCCAGCTCACCAAATCAGGGCTCTATCAATGAAAAACTGTTTTTT.

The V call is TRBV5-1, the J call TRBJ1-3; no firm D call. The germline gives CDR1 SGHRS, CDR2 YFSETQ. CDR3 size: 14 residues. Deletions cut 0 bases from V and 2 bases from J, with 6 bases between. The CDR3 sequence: CASSLDSTGNTIYF. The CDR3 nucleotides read TGCGCCAGCAGCTTGGACAGTACTGGAAACACCATATATTTT.

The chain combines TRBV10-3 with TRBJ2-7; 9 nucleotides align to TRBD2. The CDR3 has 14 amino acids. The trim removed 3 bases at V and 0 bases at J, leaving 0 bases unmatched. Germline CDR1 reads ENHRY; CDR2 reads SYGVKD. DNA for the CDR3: TGTGCCATCAGTGAAGCGGGGGGCTCCTACGAGCAGTACTTC. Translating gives CAISEAGGSYEQYF.

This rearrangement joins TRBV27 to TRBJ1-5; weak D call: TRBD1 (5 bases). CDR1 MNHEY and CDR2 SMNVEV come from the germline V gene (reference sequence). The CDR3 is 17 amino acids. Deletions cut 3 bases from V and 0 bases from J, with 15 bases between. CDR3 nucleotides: TGTGCCAGCAGTTTCCGAGCTACAGGATTTAGCAATCAGCCCCAGCATTTT. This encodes CASSFRATGFSNQPQHF.

The CDR3 sequence: CASSPRGYTEAFF. The CDR3 DNA sequence: TGTGCCAGCAGCCCCAGGGGATATACTGAAGCTTTCTTT. V and J are TRBV9 and TRBJ1-1; D perhaps matches TRBD1 (6 bases). From germline, CDR1 is SGDLS and CDR2 YYNGEE. The CDR3 contains 13 residues. The ends were cut back, 4 bases at V and 5 bases at J, with 12 bases in the middle.

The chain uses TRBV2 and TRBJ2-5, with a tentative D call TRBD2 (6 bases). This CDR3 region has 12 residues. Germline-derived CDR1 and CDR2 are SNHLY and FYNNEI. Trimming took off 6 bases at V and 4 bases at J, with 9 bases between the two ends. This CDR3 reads CASRPGVETQYF. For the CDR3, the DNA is TGTGCCAGCAGGCCGGGGGTAGAGACCCAGTACTTC.

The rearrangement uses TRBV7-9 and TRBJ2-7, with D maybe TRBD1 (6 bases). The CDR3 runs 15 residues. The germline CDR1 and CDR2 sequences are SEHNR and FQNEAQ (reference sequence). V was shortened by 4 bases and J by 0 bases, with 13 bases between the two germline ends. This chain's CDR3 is CASSSGHWDSYEQYF. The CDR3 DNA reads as TGTGCCAGCAGCTCGGGACATTGGGACTCCTACGAGCAGTACTTC.

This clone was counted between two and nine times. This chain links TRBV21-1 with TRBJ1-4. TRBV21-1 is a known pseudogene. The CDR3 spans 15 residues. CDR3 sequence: CASSKEGGTHEKLFF. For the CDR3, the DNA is TGTGCCAGCAGCAAAGAGGGGGGGACTCATGAAAAACTGTTTTTT.

CDR3 in amino acids: CASSPGLATDTQYF. The CDR3 nucleotides are TGTGCCAGCAGTCCGGGACTAGCGACAGATACGCAGTATTTT. V and J are TRBV27 and TRBJ2-3; 10 bases are shared with TRBD2. The CDR3 contains 14 residues. CDR1 and CDR2 (germline): MNHEY, SMNVEV (reference sequence). J was trimmed by 3 bases and V by 5 bases; bases with no gene match: 2.

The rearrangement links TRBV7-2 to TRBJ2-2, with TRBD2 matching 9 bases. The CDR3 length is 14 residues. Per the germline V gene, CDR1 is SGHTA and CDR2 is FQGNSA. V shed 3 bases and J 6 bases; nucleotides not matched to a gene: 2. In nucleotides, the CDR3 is TGTGCCAGCAGCTTGCGCGGGAGGGCCGGGGAGCTGTTTTTT. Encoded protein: CASSLRGRAGELFF.

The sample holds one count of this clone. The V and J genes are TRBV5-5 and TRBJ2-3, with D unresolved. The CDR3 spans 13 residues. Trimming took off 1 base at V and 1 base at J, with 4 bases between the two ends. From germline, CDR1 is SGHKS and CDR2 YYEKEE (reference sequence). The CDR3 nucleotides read TGTGCCAGCAGCTTGCGGGGCACAGATACGCAGTATTTT. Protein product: CASSLRGTDTQYF.

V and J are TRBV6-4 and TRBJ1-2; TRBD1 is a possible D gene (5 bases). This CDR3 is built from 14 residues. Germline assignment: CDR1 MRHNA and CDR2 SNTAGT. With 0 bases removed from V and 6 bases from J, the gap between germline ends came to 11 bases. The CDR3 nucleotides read TGTGCCAGCAGTGACTCTAACGGGGGACATGGCTACACCTTC. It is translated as CASSDSNGGHGYTF.

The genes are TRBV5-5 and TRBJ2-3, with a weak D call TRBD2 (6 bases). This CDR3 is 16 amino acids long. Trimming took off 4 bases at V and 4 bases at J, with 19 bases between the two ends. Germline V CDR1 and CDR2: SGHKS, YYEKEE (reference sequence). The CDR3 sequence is CASSLRDSEGSDTQYF. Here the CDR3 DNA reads TGTGCCAGCAGCCTACGGGACTCCGAGGGGTCAGATACGCAGTATTTT.

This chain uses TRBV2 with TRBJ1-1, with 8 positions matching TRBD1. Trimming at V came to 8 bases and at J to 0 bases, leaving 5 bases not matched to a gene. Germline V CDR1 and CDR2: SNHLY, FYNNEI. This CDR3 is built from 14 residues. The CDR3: CASGMDRVNTEAFF. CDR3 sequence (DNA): TGTGCCAGCGGAATGGACAGGGTGAACACTGAAGCTTTCTTT.

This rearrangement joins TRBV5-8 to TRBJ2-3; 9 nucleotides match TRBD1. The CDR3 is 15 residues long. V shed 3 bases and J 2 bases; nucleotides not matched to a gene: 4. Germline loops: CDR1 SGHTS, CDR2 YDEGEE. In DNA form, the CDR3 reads TGTGCCAGCAGCTGGACAGGGGCTATCACAGATACGCAGTATTTT. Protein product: CASSWTGAITDTQYF. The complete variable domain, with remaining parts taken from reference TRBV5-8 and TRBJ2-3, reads EAGVTQSPTHLIKTRGQQATLRCSPISGHTSVYWYQQALGLGLQFLLWYDEGEERNRGNFPPRFSGRQFPNYSSELNVNALELEDSALYLCASSWTGAITDTQYFGPGTRLTVL.

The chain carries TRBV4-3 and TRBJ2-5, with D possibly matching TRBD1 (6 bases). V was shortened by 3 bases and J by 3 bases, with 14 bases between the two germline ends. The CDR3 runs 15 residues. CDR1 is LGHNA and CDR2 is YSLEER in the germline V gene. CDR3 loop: CASSQAQGSKETQYF. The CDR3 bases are TGCGCCAGCAGCCAGGCACAGGGATCCAAAGAGACCCAGTACTTC.

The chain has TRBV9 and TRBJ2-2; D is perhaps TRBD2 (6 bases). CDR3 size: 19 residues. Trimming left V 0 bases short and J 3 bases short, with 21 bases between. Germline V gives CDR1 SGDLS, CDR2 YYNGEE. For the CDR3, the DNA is TGTGCCAGCAGCGTAGGTTCAGGGAGGTGGGCGGTGGACACCGGGGAGCTGTTTTTT. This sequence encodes CASSVGSGRWAVDTGELFF.

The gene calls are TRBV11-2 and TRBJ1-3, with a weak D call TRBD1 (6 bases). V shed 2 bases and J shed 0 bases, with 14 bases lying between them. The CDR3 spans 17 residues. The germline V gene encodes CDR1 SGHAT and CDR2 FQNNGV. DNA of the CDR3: TGTGCCAGCAGCTTATACCGGGACACGTCCTCTGGAAACACCATATATTTT. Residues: CASSLYRDTSSGNTIYF.